These T cell receptor beta chains were read from a single sample in a study of blood T cell repertoires in COVID-19. The repertoire was sequenced with immunoSEQ multiplex PCR; TCRdb's copy has only in-frame clones and lacks some. The table has about 69,000 clones, 79% seen once; the top ten hold roughly 44%. Specimen: peripheral blood. These receptors were obtained from a human donor in a cohort sampled during active COVID-19. The CDR3 runs from the conserved cysteine through the conserved F or W. The order of the fields is CDR3 length, clone size, V gene, J gene, D gene, CDR3 protein, CDR3 DNA. D genes are given only for firm matches. Expanded clones are given a class, and other clones once, few, many or no size at all.

length: 13
size: -
V: TRBV18
J: TRBJ2-3
D: -
CDR3: CASSRGGTDTQYF
DNA: TGTGCCAGCTCACGAGGGGGAACAGATACGCAGTATTTT

length: 13
size: -
V: TRBV5-1
J: TRBJ1-2
D: -
CDR3: CASSPDRFYGYTF
DNA: TGCGCCAGCAGCCCAGACAGATTCTATGGCTACACCTTC

length: 19
size: -
V: TRBV9
J: TRBJ2-3
D: TRBD2
CDR3: CASSAHPGLAGGFGDTQYF
DNA: TGTGCCAGCAGCGCCCACCCGGGACTAGCGGGGGGGTTTGGAGATACGCAGTATTTT

length: 17
size: -
V: TRBV18
J: TRBJ2-2
D: TRBD2
CDR3: CASSPPTSGGKAGELFF
DNA: TGTGCCAGCTCACCACCGACTAGCGGGGGGAAGGCCGGGGAGCTGTTTTTT

length: 15
size: few
V: TRBV6-1
J: TRBJ2-1
D: TRBD2
CDR3: CASSLSGALYNEQFF
DNA: TGTGCCAGCAGTCTTAGCGGGGCACTTTACAATGAGCAGTTCTTC

length: 13
size: -
V: TRBV2
J: TRBJ2-3
D: -
CDR3: CASRPQGGDTQYF
DNA: TGTGCCAGCCGACCCCAGGGGGGAGATACGCAGTATTTT

length: 15
size: few
V: TRBV5-1
J: TRBJ2-7
D: TRBD2
CDR3: CASSLTSGAGYEQYF
DNA: TGCGCCAGCAGCTTGACTAGCGGGGCGGGCTACGAGCAGTACTTC

length: 17
size: -
V: TRBV5-1
J: TRBJ2-5
D: TRBD2
CDR3: CASSLAGTSGGGETQYF
DNA: TGCGCCAGCAGCTTGGCCGGGACTAGCGGGGGAGGGGAGACCCAGTACTTC

length: 14
size: -
V: TRBV29-1
J: TRBJ2-3
D: TRBD2
CDR3: CSVGGGGGAPTQYF
DNA: TGCAGCGTTGGAGGGGGCGGGGGGGCCCCAACGCAGTATTTT

length: 14
size: -
V: TRBV7-9
J: TRBJ2-3
D: -
CDR3: CASSQETYTDTQYF
DNA: TGTGCCAGCAGCCAAGAGACTTACACAGATACGCAGTATTTT

length: 15
size: -
V: TRBV3-1/TRBV3-2
J: TRBJ2-7
D: TRBD2
CDR3: CASSQGLAGGYEQYF
DNA: TGTGCCAGCAGCCAAGGACTAGCGGGGGGCTACGAGCAGTACTTC

length: 14
size: -
V: TRBV7-8
J: TRBJ1-4
D: TRBD1
CDR3: CASSLRDRVEKLFF
DNA: TGTGCCAGCAGCCTCCGGGACAGGGTGGAAAAACTGTTTTTT

length: 12
size: few
V: TRBV10-3
J: TRBJ1-3
D: TRBD1
CDR3: CATSTGGNTIYF
DNA: TGTGCCACCTCGACAGGGGGAAACACCATATATTTT

length: 13
size: -
V: TRBV12-3/TRBV12-4
J: TRBJ1-5
D: -
CDR3: CASSLRENQPQHF
DNA: TGTGCCAGCAGTTTAAGGGAGAATCAGCCCCAGCATTTT

length: 19
size: -
V: TRBV27
J: TRBJ2-6
D: TRBD1
CDR3: CASSDRQGQVPSGANVLTF
DNA: TGTGCCAGCAGCGACAGACAGGGACAGGTCCCTTCTGGGGCCAACGTCCTGACTTTC

length: 15
size: -
V: TRBV3-1/TRBV3-2
J: TRBJ1-3
D: -
CDR3: CASSQVPGSGNTIYF
DNA: TGTGCCAGCAGCCAAGTTCCGGGCTCTGGAAACACCATATATTTT

length: 18
size: -
V: TRBV5-1
J: TRBJ2-7
D: TRBD2
CDR3: CASSLVLFSGGNTYEQYF
DNA: TGCGCCAGCAGCTTGGTCTTGTTTTCCGGGGGGAACACCTACGAGCAGTACTTC

length: 12
size: -
V: TRBV5-6
J: TRBJ1-1
D: -
CDR3: CASSREDTEAFF
DNA: TGTGCCAGCAGCCGGGAAGACACTGAAGCTTTCTTT

length: 13
size: -
V: TRBV24-1
J: TRBJ2-1
D: -
CDR3: CATSGGAYNEQFF
DNA: TGTGCCACCAGTGGGGGGGCCTACAATGAGCAGTTCTTC

length: 15
size: -
V: TRBV6-5
J: TRBJ2-3
D: -
CDR3: CASTEVRGAKDTQYF
DNA: TGTGCCAGCACCGAAGTACGGGGGGCGAAAGATACGCAGTATTTT

length: 16
size: few
V: TRBV28
J: TRBJ1-5
D: TRBD1
CDR3: CASRAGQGGQNQPQHF
DNA: TGTGCCAGCAGGGCGGGACAGGGTGGGCAAAATCAGCCCCAGCATTTT

length: 15
size: -
V: TRBV10-3
J: TRBJ2-5
D: TRBD2
CDR3: CAISDSTSAQETQYF
DNA: TGTGCCATCAGTGACTCGACTAGCGCTCAAGAGACCCAGTACTTC

length: 15
size: -
V: TRBV19
J: TRBJ1-5
D: -
CDR3: CASSPTGSSSQPQHF
DNA: TGTGCCAGTAGCCCCACAGGGTCGAGTAGTCAGCCCCAGCATTTT

length: 16
size: -
V: TRBV28
J: TRBJ2-3
D: TRBD1
CDR3: CASSSNRGTISDTQYF
DNA: TGTGCCAGCAGTTCTAACAGGGGAACAATTTCGGATACGCAGTATTTT

length: 18
size: -
V: TRBV19
J: TRBJ1-1
D: -
CDR3: CASSIDPRQRAAVIEAFF
DNA: TGTGCCAGTAGTATAGATCCCCGACAGAGAGCTGCCGTTATTGAAGCTTTCTTT

length: 13
size: -
V: TRBV7-9
J: TRBJ1-2
D: -
CDR3: CASSLDSFHGYTF
DNA: TGTGCCAGCAGCTTGGACAGTTTTCACGGCTACACCTTC

length: 15
size: -
V: TRBV7-9
J: TRBJ1-4
D: TRBD1
CDR3: CASSPPRQGWGKLFF
DNA: TGTGCCAGCAGCCCTCCGCGACAGGGGTGGGGAAAACTGTTTTTT

length: 18
size: few
V: TRBV4-1
J: TRBJ2-7
D: -
CDR3: CASSQGLFGQGNSYEQYF
DNA: TGCGCCAGCAGCCAAGGCCTTTTCGGGCAGGGAAACTCCTACGAGCAGTACTTC

length: 18
size: -
V: TRBV5-5
J: TRBJ1-3
D: -
CDR3: CASSSTGTKLLSGNTIYF
DNA: TGTGCCAGCAGCAGCACCGGGACAAAACTGCTCTCTGGAAACACCATATATTTT

length: 19
size: once
V: TRBV15
J: TRBJ2-1
D: -
CDR3: CATSRDRLEGGYSYNEQFF
DNA: TGTGCCACCAGCAGAGATCGACTCGAGGGAGGTTATTCCTACAATGAGCAGTTCTTC

length: 15
size: -
V: TRBV3-1/TRBV3-2
J: TRBJ1-2
D: -
CDR3: CASSQGRQGNYGYTF
DNA: TGTGCCAGCAGCCAAGGGCGCCAGGGAAACTATGGCTACACCTTC

length: 15
size: -
V: TRBV28
J: TRBJ1-4
D: TRBD1
CDR3: CASSSPDRVNEKLFF
DNA: TGTGCCAGCAGTTCCCCTGACAGGGTAAATGAAAAACTGTTTTTT

length: 15
size: -
V: TRBV19
J: TRBJ2-7
D: -
CDR3: CASSIVLGQGTEQYF
DNA: TGTGCCAGTAGTATAGTTTTGGGCCAGGGCACCGAGCAGTACTTC

length: 16
size: -
V: TRBV15
J: TRBJ2-1
D: TRBD2
CDR3: CATSTLGLAGNNEQFF
DNA: TGTGCCACCAGCACCTTGGGACTAGCGGGAAACAATGAGCAGTTCTTC

length: 15
size: -
V: TRBV28
J: TRBJ2-5
D: -
CDR3: CASSDHSQGRETQYF
DNA: TGTGCCAGCAGTGATCATTCACAGGGAAGGGAGACCCAGTACTTC

length: 15
size: -
V: TRBV6-5
J: TRBJ2-1
D: TRBD2
CDR3: CASRAWASGNNEQFF
DNA: TGTGCCAGCAGAGCTTGGGCTAGCGGGAACAATGAGCAGTTCTTC

length: 14
size: -
V: TRBV9
J: TRBJ1-2
D: TRBD1
CDR3: CASSVVQQGHGYTF
DNA: TGTGCCAGCAGCGTAGTACAACAGGGGCACGGCTACACCTTC

length: 15
size: -
V: TRBV7-2
J: TRBJ1-3
D: -
CDR3: CASSLRGGSGNTIYF
DNA: TGTGCCAGCAGCCTTCGGGGGGGCTCTGGAAACACCATATATTTT

length: 16
size: -
V: TRBV28
J: TRBJ1-5
D: TRBD1
CDR3: CASSGQPPSWDQPQHF
DNA: TGTGCCAGCTCGGGACAGCCCCCCAGTTGGGATCAGCCCCAGCATTTT

length: 15
size: -
V: TRBV27
J: TRBJ2-1
D: TRBD1
CDR3: CASIATGTAYNEQFF
DNA: TGTGCCAGCATCGCTACCGGGACAGCCTACAATGAGCAGTTCTTC